The TCR beta chain under discussion was sequenced for a study of beta chain features in type 1 diabetes. Study-level findings and limits: People with Type 1 diabetes carried modestly yet significantly shorter TCRB CDR3s in all four CD4+ subsets.

Every bit of the isolated RNA underwent reverse transcription, so sequencing read expressed TCRB transcripts. Assay: immunoSEQ multiplex PCR; the TCRdb copy retains only in-frame clones and omits some. In the table there are over 90,000 clones, roughly 28% of which are singletons. Germline V CDR1 and CDR2: SGHNT, YYREEE (reference sequence). The V end was cut by 4 bases, the J end by 0 bases, with 8 bases between. The CDR3 loop spans 15 amino acids. Notes on this clone: Its antigen is not identified.

The clonotype originates from a woman between 18 and 29 years old with type 1 diabetes. The V and J genes are TRBV5-4 and TRBJ2-6; D is ambiguous. The sequencing input was central memory CD4+ T cells from blood. Here the CDR3 DNA reads TGTGCCAGCAGCCCGGTAATCTCTGGGGCCAACGTCCTGACTTTC. Encoded protein: CASSPVISGANVLTF.